These 23 T cell receptor beta chains were sequenced from one sample in a study of T cell changes during pregnancy in multiple sclerosis. The protocol was immunoSEQ multiplex PCR, while the TCRdb copy is restricted to in-frame clones and leaves out a portion. This table holds about 22,000 clones, about 89% found once. Material: CD4+ T cells from peripheral blood mononuclear cells, obtained after pregnancy. The receptors stem from a female donor in good health, enrolled as a control in a pregnancy study.

V and J are TRBV19 and TRBJ2-1; 14 nucleotides line up with TRBD2. From germline, CDR1 is LNHDA and CDR2 SQIVND (reference sequence). After removal of 6 bases from V and 12 bases from J, the junction contained 7 bases not matched to a gene. This CDR3 has 14 amino acids. Here the CDR3 DNA reads TGTGCCAGTAGGGGACTAGCGGGAGTTCCACGGCAGTTCTTC. Protein product: CASRGLAGVPRQFF.

This clone was recorded a few times. The chain couples TRBV27 to TRBJ1-2; the match to TRBD1 covers 8 bases. V lost 6 bases, J lost 6 bases, and 9 bases stayed unmatched. Germline CDR1 is MNHEY and CDR2 is SMNVEV (reference sequence). This CDR3 region has 14 residues. The CDR3 nucleotides are TGTGCCAGCAGACCCAGGACAGGGAGCGATGGCTACACCTTC. It encodes CASRPRTGSDGYTF.

This clone was found once. The chain links TRBV4-2 to TRBJ2-5, with 10 bases matching TRBD2. Trimming removed 0 bases from V and 1 base from J; junction bases left unmatched: 8. This CDR3 is built from 18 residues. Looked up from germline, CDR1 is LGHNA and CDR2 is YNFKEQ. The CDR3 region is CASSQDPGTSAFQETQYF. The CDR3 region has the DNA TGTGCCAGCAGCCAAGATCCGGGGACTAGCGCCTTCCAAGAGACCCAGTACTTC.

This clone was seen only once. The V call is TRBV28, the J call TRBJ2-3, with 9 bases fitting TRBD1. The CDR3 is 16 residues long. The V gene's germline CDR1 is MDHEN and CDR2 SYDVKM. V gave up 4 bases and J gave up 3 bases; unmatched junction bases: 8. CDR3 sequence: CASSSSGTGKTDTQYF. CDR3 nucleotide sequence: TGTGCCAGCAGTTCCTCCGGGACAGGGAAAACAGATACGCAGTATTTT.

The chain uses TRBV2 and TRBJ2-7; 7 bases match TRBD2. J gave up 2 bases and V 2 bases, and 12 bases lay outside the gene matches. Germline lookup yields CDR1 SNHLY and CDR2 FYNNEI. There are 17 residues in the CDR3. In DNA, the CDR3 is TGTGCCAGCAGTGAATTGGGGGGGTCCCTTTTTACCTACGAGCAGTACTTC. Translation gives CASSELGGSLFTYEQYF.

This clone was picked up one time. For the CDR3, the DNA is TGTGCCAGCAGTCCAACCGACAGGGCGAACCGCAATGAGCAGTTCTTC. Translated: CASSPTDRANRNEQFF. The chain links TRBV25-1 to TRBJ2-1; 7 positions match TRBD1. With V trimmed by 5 bases and J by 6 bases, 13 bases remained unmatched. Per germline, CDR1 MGHDK and CDR2 SYGVNS. The CDR3 is 16 residues long.

J is TRBJ2-7 and V is TRBV28, with 8 positions matching TRBD2. V lost 5 bases to trimming and J lost 3 bases; unmatched junction nucleotides: 9. CDR3 length: 15 residues. Germline assignment: CDR1 MDHEN and CDR2 SYDVKM. DNA of the CDR3: TGTGCCAGCAGTACTTGGGTAGCGGGGTACTACGAGCAGTACTTC. This gives the protein CASSTWVAGYYEQYF. Full variable domain (rest looked up from reference TRBV28 and TRBJ2-7): DVKVTQSSRYLVKRTGEKVFLECVQDMDHENMFWYRQDPGLGLRLIYFSYDVKMKEKGDIPEGYSVSREKKERFSLILESASTNQTSMYLCASSTWVAGYYEQYFGPGTRLTVT.

This chain links TRBV10-3 with TRBJ1-5; maybe TRBD1 (5 bases). The CDR3 is made up of 15 amino acids. Germline V CDR1 and CDR2: ENHRY, SYGVKD. The V end was cut by 4 bases, the J end by 2 bases, with 12 bases between. The chain's CDR3 is CAISVGDERNQPQHF. In DNA form, the CDR3 reads TGTGCCATCAGTGTAGGGGATGAGCGCAATCAGCCCCAGCATTTT.

This chain links TRBV11-2 with TRBJ2-2; D might be TRBD1 (5 bases). V was shortened by 4 bases and J by 3 bases, with 12 bases between the two germline ends. The CDR3 totals 15 residues. The germline CDR1 and CDR2 sequences are SGHAT and FQNNGV. The CDR3 nucleotides read TGTGCCAGCAGCTGGTCAGGGTCGGACACCGGGGAGCTGTTTTTT. This encodes CASSWSGSDTGELFF.

The chain is built from TRBV11-2 and TRBJ2-5, with TRBD1 matching over 9 bases. J lost 1 base, V lost 8 bases, and 2 bases had no gene match. The length of the CDR3 is 13 residues. Germline-derived CDR1 and CDR2 are SGHAT and FQNNGV. CDR3 DNA sequence: TGTGCCAGCCAGGGACAGGGCCAAGAGACCCAGTACTTC. It codes for CASQGQGQETQYF.

The chain combines TRBV7-2 with TRBJ2-6; D uncertain. V lost 3 bases and J 0 bases, leaving 3 bases between the germline ends. The CDR3 loop spans 14 amino acids. Germline CDR1 SGHTA, CDR2 FQGNSA. This CDR3 is CASSFNSGANVLTF. The CDR3 region has the DNA TGTGCCAGCAGCTTCAACTCTGGGGCCAACGTCCTGACTTTC.

The rearrangement joins TRBV18 to TRBJ1-2; D is perhaps TRBD1 (6 bases). V was cut by 0 bases and J by 0 bases, with 8 bases left in between. Germline V gene data show CDR1 as KGHSH and CDR2 as LQKENI. This CDR3 is 15 amino acids long. CDR3 bases: TGTGCCAGCTCACCACCAGGACAGACTAACTATGGCTACACCTTC. The encoded protein is CASSPPGQTNYGYTF.

J is TRBJ2-2 and V is TRBV9; no firm D call. Germline CDR1 reads SGDLS; CDR2 reads YYNGEE. The CDR3 sequence is 14 residues long. Trimming removed 7 bases at V and 7 bases at J, with 17 bases between. CDR3 sequence (DNA): TGTGCCAGCCACTCCTCCCTTGAGAGCGGGGAGCTGTTTTTT. It yields the protein CASHSSLESGELFF.

The gene calls are TRBV27 and TRBJ2-7; D possibly corresponds to TRBD1 (5 bases). The CDR3 runs 14 residues. Trimming left V 7 bases short and J 2 bases short, with 15 bases between. From germline, CDR1 is MNHEY and CDR2 SMNVEV (reference sequence). This CDR3 reads CASMDNRLAYEQYF. CDR3 sequence (DNA): TGTGCCAGCATGGATAACAGGCTTGCCTACGAGCAGTACTTC.

This sequence joins TRBV18 and TRBJ2-5; tentative D call: TRBD1 (5 bases). Trimming removed 6 bases at V and 3 bases at J, with 14 bases between. The CDR3 has 14 amino acids. Germline CDR1 reads KGHSH; CDR2 reads LQKENI. This chain's CDR3 is CASSRQRSKETQYF. The CDR3 DNA sequence: TGTGCCAGCTCCCGACAGCGAAGTAAAGAGACCCAGTACTTC. The variable domain in full, completed from reference TRBV18 and TRBJ2-5, reads NAGVMQNPRHLVRRRGQEARLRCSPMKGHSHVYWYRQLPEEGLKFMVYLQKENIIDESGMPKERFSAEFPKEGPSILRIQQVVRGDSAAYFCASSRQRSKETQYFGPGTRLLVL.

This chain connects TRBV11-2 to TRBJ2-2; 7 positions match TRBD2. The germline gives CDR1 SGHAT, CDR2 FQNNGV. The CDR3 is 15 residues long. J was trimmed by 4 bases and V by 1 base; bases with no gene match: 3. CDR3 region: CASSLGGRSTGELFF. In DNA, the CDR3 is TGTGCCAGCAGCTTAGGCGGGAGAAGCACCGGGGAGCTGTTTTTT.

This clone was observed a single time. The chain is built from TRBV30 and TRBJ2-5; 10 bases map to TRBD1. Germline V gives CDR1 GTSNPN, CDR2 SVGIG (reference sequence). CDR3 length: 14 amino acids. The junction had 4 bases not matched to a gene; V was cut back by 4 bases and J by 2 bases. CDR3 DNA sequence: TGTGCCTGGAACGGGGACAGGGGACAAGAGACCCAGTACTTC. Encoded protein: CAWNGDRGQETQYF.

The V gene is TRBV19, the J gene TRBJ2-1; 14 bases are shared with TRBD2. In germline, CDR1 is LNHDA, CDR2 SQIVND (reference sequence). The CDR3 length is 17 residues. With V trimmed by 6 bases and J by 7 bases, 11 bases remained unmatched. Here the CDR3 reads CASSLLGLAGGANEQFF. Here the CDR3 DNA reads TGTGCCAGTAGCCTCCTCGGACTAGCGGGAGGAGCAAATGAGCAGTTCTTC.

This chain joins TRBV5-1 and TRBJ1-2, with D hard to call. CDR3 length: 14 residues. Looked up from germline, CDR1 is SGHRS and CDR2 is YFSETQ. Trimming removed 5 bases at V and 5 bases at J, with 16 bases between. CDR3 sequence: CASRSGPAAYGYTF. The CDR3 coding sequence is TGCGCCAGCAGGAGCGGACCAGCGGCGTATGGCTACACCTTC.

This chain uses TRBV29-1 with TRBJ2-7; D is possibly TRBD1 (6 bases). This CDR3 is 12 amino acids long. The V gene lost 4 bases and the J gene lost 3 bases, with 10 bases spanning the gap. Germline V lookup: CDR1 SQVTM, CDR2 ANQGSEA. The DNA of the CDR3 is TGCAGCGTTGGACAGGCCCACTACGAGCAGTACTTC. Protein product: CSVGQAHYEQYF.

The chain is built from TRBV5-6 and TRBJ2-3, with 9 bases identical to TRBD1. The V gene's germline CDR1 is SGHDT and CDR2 YYEEEE. Losses at the gene ends were 2 bases for V and 0 bases for J; bases not matched to a gene: 7. The CDR3 is 17 amino acids. CDR3 in DNA: TGTGCCAGCAGCTTTAGACAGGGGGAGCTTAGCACAGATACGCAGTATTTT. Amino acid sequence: CASSFRQGELSTDTQYF.

This chain uses TRBV28 with TRBJ2-1; 9 bases match TRBD2. After removal of 6 bases from V and 6 bases from J, the junction contained 3 bases not matched to a gene. The CDR3 has 13 residues. CDR1 and CDR2 from the germline V gene are MDHEN and SYDVKM. As DNA, the CDR3 is TGTGCCAGCAGACTAGCGGGCCTCAATGAGCAGTTCTTC. Its translation: CASRLAGLNEQFF.

The CDR3 protein is CASSQGVGGSYEQYF. For the CDR3, the DNA is TGCGCCAGCAGCCAAGGAGTGGGGGGTTCCTACGAGCAGTACTTC. The chain combines TRBV4-3 with TRBJ2-7; perhaps TRBD2 as D (6 bases). The V end lost 1 base, the J end lost 1 base, and 11 bases lay between the germline ends. This CDR3 comprises 15 residues. Germline values: CDR1 LGHNA, CDR2 YSLEER.